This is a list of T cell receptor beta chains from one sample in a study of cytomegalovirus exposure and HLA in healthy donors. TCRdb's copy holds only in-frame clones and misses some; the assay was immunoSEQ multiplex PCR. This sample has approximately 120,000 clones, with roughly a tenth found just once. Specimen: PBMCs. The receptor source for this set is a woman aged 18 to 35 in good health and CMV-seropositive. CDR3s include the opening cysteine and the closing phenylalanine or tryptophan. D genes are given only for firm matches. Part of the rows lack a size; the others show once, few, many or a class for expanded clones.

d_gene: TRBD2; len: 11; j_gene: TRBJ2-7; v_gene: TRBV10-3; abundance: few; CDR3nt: TGTGCCATCCGGGGGGAAAGGGGGCAGTACTTC; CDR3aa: CAIRGERGQYF
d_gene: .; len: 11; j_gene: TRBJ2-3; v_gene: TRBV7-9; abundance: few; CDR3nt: TGTGCCAGCAGACTCTCAGATACGCAGTATTTT; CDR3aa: CASRLSDTQYF
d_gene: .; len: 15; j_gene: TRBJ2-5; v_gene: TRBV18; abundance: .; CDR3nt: TGTGCCAGCAACTCTCACACGGGGGGCCAAGAGGCCCAGTACTTC; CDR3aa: CASNSHTGGQEAQYF
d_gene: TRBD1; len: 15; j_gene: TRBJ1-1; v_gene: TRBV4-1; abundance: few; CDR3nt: TGCGCCAGCAGCCAAGGGGACAGATTGAACACTGAAGCTTTCTTT; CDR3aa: CASSQGDRLNTEAFF
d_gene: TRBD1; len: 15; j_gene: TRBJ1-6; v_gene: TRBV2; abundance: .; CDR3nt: TGTGCCAGCAACCCGGGACAGGCTCGGAATTCACCCCTCCACTTT; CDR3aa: CASNPGQARNSPLHF
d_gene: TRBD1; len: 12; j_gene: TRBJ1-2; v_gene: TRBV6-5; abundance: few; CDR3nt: TGTGCCAGCAGGGGACAGGATTATGGCTACACCTTC; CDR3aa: CASRGQDYGYTF
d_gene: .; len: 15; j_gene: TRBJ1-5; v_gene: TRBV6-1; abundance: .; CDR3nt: TGTGCCAGCCGATCGGAGCAGGGTAGCAATCAGCCCCAGCATTTT; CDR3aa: CASRSEQGSNQPQHF
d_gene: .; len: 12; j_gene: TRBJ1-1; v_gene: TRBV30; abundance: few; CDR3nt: TGTGCCTGGAGGTCGGGGGGGACTGAAGCTTTCTTT; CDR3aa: CAWRSGGTEAFF
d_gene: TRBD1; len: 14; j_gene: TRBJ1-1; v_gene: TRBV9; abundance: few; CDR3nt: TGTGCCAGCAGCGTGGGACAGACCCCCACTGAAGCTTTCTTT; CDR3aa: CASSVGQTPTEAFF
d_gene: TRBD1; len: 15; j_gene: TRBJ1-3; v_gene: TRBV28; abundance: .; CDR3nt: TGTGCCAGCAGTTTAATCGACAGGGATGGAAACACCATATATTTT; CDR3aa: CASSLIDRDGNTIYF
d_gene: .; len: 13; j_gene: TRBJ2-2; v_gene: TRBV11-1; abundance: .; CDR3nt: TGTGCCAGCAGCTTAGTTCCGGGCGGGGAGCTGTTTTTT; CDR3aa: CASSLVPGGELFF
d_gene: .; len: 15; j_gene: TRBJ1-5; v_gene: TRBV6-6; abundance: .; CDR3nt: TGTGCCAGCAGTAAACAGGGTAACAACAATCAGCCCCAGCATTTT; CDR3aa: CASSKQGNNNQPQHF
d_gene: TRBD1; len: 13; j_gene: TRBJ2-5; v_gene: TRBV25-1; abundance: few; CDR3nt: TGTGCCAGCACCCAGGGGGCGGCTGAGACCCAGTACTTC; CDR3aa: CASTQGAAETQYF
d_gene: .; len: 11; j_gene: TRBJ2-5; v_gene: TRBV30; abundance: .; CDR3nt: TGTGCCTGGAGTGGGTTAGAAACCCAGTACTTC; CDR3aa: CAWSGLETQYF
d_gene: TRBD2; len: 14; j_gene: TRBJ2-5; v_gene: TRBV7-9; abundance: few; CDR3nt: TGTGCCAGCGGGGTGGGGGGGTACCAAGAGACCCAGTACTTC; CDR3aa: CASGVGGYQETQYF
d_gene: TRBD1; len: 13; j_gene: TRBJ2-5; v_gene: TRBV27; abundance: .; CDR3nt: TGTGCCAGTTTCGGACAGGGGAGAGAGACCCAGTACTTC; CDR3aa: CASFGQGRETQYF
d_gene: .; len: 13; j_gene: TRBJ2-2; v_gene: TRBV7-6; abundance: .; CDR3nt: TGTGCCAGCAGCGGCCTGGGAGCCGGGGAGCTGTTTTTT; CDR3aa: CASSGLGAGELFF
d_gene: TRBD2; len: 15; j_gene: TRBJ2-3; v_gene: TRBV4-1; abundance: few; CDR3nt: TGCGCCAGCAGCCAGTTAGCGGGGGACACAGATACGCAGTATTTT; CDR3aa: CASSQLAGDTDTQYF
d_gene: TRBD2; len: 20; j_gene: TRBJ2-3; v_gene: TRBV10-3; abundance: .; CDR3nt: TGTGCCATCAGACCCGGGACTAGCGGTCGGGGAGATCTTAGCACAGATACGCAGTATTTT; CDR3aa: CAIRPGTSGRGDLSTDTQYF
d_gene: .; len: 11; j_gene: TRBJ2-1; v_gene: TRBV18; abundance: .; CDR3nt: TGTGCCAGCGCGGAACTCAATGAGCAGTTCTTC; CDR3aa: CASAELNEQFF
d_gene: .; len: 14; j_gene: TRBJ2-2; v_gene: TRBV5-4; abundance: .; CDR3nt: TGTGCCAGCAGCTTGGGCGGAGCCACCGGGGAGCTGTTTTTT; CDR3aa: CASSLGGATGELFF
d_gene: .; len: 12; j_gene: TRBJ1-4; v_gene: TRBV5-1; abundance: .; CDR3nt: TGCGCCAGCAGGTCATCTAATGAAAAACTGTTTTTT; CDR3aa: CASRSSNEKLFF
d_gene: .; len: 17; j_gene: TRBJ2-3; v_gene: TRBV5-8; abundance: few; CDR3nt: TGTGCCAGCAGCCGACAAAATTCGGCAAAAAGCACAGATACGCAGTATTTT; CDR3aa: CASSRQNSAKSTDTQYF
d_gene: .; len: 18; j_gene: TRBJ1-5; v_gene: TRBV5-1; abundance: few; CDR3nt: TGCGCCAGCAGCTTGCCCTTTTGGGCCCCTTATAGCAATCAGCCCCAGCATTTT; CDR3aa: CASSLPFWAPYSNQPQHF
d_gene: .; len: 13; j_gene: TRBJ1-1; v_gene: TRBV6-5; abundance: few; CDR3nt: TGTGCCAGCAGACGGACAGACAACACTGAAGCTTTCTTT; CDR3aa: CASRRTDNTEAFF
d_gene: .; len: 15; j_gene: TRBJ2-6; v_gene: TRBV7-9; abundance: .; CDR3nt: TGTGCCAGCAGCTTCGGGGGGCCTGGGGCCAACGTCCTGACTTTC; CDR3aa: CASSFGGPGANVLTF
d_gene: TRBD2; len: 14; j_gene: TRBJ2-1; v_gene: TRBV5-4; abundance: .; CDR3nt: TGTGCCAGCAGCGAGACTAGCGAATCGGGACGGCAGTTCTTC; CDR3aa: CASSETSESGRQFF
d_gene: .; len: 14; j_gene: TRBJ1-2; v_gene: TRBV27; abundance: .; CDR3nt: TGTGCCAGCAGTTTAAGCGGGGGTTTGCATGGCTACACCTTC; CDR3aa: CASSLSGGLHGYTF
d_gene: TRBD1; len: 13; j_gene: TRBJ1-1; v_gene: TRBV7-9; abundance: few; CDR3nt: TGTGCCAGCAGCTCCCAGGGGGCCTCTGAAGCTTTCTTT; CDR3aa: CASSSQGASEAFF
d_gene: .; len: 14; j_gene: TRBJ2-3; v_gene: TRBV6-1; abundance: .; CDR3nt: TGTGCCACCCAAGGACGGACTACCACAGATACGCAGTATTTT; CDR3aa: CATQGRTTTDTQYF
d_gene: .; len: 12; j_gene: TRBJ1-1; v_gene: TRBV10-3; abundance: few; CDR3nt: TGTGCCATCAGTATACAGGGTTCTGAAGCTTTCTTT; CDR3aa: CAISIQGSEAFF
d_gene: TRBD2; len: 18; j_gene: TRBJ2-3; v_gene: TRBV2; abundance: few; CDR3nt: TGTGCCAGCAGTGAAGCGTTCCAAGCGGGAGGGTTCACAGATACGCAGTATTTT; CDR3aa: CASSEAFQAGGFTDTQYF
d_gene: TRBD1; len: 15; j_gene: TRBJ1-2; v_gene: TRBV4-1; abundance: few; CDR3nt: TGCGCCAGCAGCCAAGAAGGGACAGGGATTGGAGGCTACACCTTC; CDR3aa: CASSQEGTGIGGYTF
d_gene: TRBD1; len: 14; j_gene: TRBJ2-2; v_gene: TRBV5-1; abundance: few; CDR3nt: TGCGCCAGCAGCTTCCTACAGGGGGCCGGGGAGCTGTTTTTT; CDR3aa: CASSFLQGAGELFF
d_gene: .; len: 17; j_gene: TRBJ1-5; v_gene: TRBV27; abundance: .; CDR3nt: TGTGCCAGCAGTTTATTGTGGGGGCGCGATCTCCATCAGCCCCAGCATTTT; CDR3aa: CASSLLWGRDLHQPQHF
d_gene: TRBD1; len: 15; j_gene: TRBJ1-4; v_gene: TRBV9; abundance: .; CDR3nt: TGTGCCAGCAGCCTGAGGGGACAGGGGGTTGAAAAACTGTTTTTT; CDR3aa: CASSLRGQGVEKLFF
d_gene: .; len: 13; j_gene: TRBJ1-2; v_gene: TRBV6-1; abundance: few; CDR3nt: TGTGCCAGCAGTGAAGCAGGGAGAATTGGCTACACCTTC; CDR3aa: CASSEAGRIGYTF
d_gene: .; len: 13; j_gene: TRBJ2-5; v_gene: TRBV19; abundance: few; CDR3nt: TGTGCCAGTAGTATAATAGCCCAAGAGACCCAGTACTTC; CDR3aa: CASSIIAQETQYF
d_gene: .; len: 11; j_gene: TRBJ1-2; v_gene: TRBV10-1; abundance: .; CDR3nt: TGCGTCCGCCGAACGGTCTATGGCTACACCTTC; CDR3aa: CVRRTVYGYTF
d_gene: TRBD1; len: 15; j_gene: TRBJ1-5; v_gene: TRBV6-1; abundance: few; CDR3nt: TGTGCCAGCAGTCAGGGACAGGGTAGCAATCAGCCCCAGCATTTT; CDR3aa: CASSQGQGSNQPQHF
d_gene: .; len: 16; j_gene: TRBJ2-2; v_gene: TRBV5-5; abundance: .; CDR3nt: TGTGCCAGCAGCTTCATAACAGGATCGAACACCGGGGAGCTGTTTTTT; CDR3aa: CASSFITGSNTGELFF
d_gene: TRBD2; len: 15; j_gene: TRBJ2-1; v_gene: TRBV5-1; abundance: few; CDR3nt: TGCGCCAGCCAGACCGGGACTAGCGGGTACAATGAGCAGTTCTTC; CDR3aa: CASQTGTSGYNEQFF
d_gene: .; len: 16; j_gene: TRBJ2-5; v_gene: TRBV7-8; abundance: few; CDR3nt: TGTGCCAGCAGCCTCATCCCCGACGCAATCCGCGGGGCCCAGTACTTC; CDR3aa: CASSLIPDAIRGAQYF
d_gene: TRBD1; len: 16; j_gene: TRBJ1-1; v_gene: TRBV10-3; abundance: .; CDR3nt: TGTGCCATCAGTGGCGGGACAGCTAGGGGGAACACTGAAGCTTTCTTT; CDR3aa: CAISGGTARGNTEAFF
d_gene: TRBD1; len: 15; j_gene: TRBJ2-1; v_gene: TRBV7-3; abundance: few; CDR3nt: TGTGCCAGCAGCCCGCAGGGGGCGACCTACAATGAGCAGTTCTTC; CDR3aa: CASSPQGATYNEQFF
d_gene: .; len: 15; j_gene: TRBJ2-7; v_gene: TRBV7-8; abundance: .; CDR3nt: TGTGCCAGCAGCTTAGCGCGCGGCAGCTCTTACGAGCAGTACTTC; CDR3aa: CASSLARGSSYEQYF
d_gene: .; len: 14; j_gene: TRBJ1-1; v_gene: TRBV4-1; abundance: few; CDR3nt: TGCGCCAGCAGCTCCCACCGGGGGAACACTGAAGCTTTCTTT; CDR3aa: CASSSHRGNTEAFF
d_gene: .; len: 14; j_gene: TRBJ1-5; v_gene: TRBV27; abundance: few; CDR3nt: TGTGCCAGCTGGCTGGCAGGGTCGAGTCAGCCCCAGCATTTT; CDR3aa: CASWLAGSSQPQHF
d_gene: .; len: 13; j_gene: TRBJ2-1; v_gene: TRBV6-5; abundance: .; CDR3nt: TGTGCCAGAAGCCTGAGGAGTGACAATGAGCAGTTCTTC; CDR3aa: CARSLRSDNEQFF
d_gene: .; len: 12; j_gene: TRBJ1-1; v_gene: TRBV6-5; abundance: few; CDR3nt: TGTGCCAGCCGGACAGCAAACACTGAAGCTTTCTTT; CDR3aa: CASRTANTEAFF
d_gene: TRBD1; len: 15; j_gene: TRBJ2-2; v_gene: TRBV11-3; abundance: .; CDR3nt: TGTGCCAGCAGCCGAGGACAGGGACTCACCGGGGAGCTGTTTTTT; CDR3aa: CASSRGQGLTGELFF
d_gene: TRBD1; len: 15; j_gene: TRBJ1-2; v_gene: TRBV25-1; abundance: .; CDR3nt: TGTGCCAGCAGTGATCCCGGGACAGGGAACTATGGCTACACCTTC; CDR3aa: CASSDPGTGNYGYTF
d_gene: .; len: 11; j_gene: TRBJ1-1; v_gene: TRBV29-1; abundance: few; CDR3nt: TGCAGCGTCGCAGAGAACACTGAAGCTTTCTTT; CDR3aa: CSVAENTEAFF
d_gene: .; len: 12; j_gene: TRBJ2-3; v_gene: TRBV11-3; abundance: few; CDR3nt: TGTGCCAGCAGCTTCGACCACAGTCGGCAGTATTTT; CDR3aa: CASSFDHSRQYF
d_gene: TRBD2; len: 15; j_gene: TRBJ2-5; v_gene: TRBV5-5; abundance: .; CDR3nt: TGTGCCACCGGACTAGCGGGAGAACGGGTAGAGACCCAGTACTTC; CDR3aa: CATGLAGERVETQYF
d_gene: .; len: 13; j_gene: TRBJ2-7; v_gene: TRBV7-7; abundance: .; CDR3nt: TGTGCTAGCAGCTTAGATGCAGGGAACGAGCAGTACTTC; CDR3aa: CASSLDAGNEQYF
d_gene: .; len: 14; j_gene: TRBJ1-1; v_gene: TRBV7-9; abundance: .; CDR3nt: TGTGCCAGCAGCCCCAGTCGGGAGAACACTGAAGCTTTCTTT; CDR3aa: CASSPSRENTEAFF
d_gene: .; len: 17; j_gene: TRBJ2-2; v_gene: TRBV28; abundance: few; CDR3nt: TGTGCCAGCACCCCTCCAGCGGGACACCTGAACACCGGGGAGCTGTTTTTT; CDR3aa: CASTPPAGHLNTGELFF